This T cell receptor beta chain originates from a study of cytomegalovirus exposure and HLA in healthy donors. Study observations and caveats: TCR beta V segments were, for the most part, productive about 87% or about 30% of the time in an earlier analysis.

In the PCR, 60 Vbeta and 13 Jbeta primers were used. Assay: immunoSEQ multiplex PCR; the TCRdb copy retains only in-frame clones and omits some. The sample has about 180,000 clones; around three quarters are singletons. Germline assignment: CDR1 SGHRS and CDR2 YFSETQ. The CDR3 is 15 residues long. V shed 4 bases and J 5 bases; nucleotides not matched to a gene: 10. Comments on this clone: The antigen is undetermined.

The origin of this receptor is a middle-aged man in good health and CMV-seronegative. This chain uses TRBV5-1 with TRBJ2-7; 9 nucleotides line up with TRBD1. The sequencing input was PBMCs. CDR3 coding DNA: TGCGCCAGCAGCGGGCGACAGGGGGAATCGGACGAGCAGTACTTC. Amino acids: CASSGRQGESDEQYF. Using reference TRBV5-1 and TRBJ2-7 for the parts outside the CDR3, the full variable domain is KAGVTQTPRYLIKTRGQQVTLSCSPISGHRSVSWYQQTPGQGLQFLFEYFSETQRNKGNFPGRFSGRQFSNSRSEMNVSTLELGDSALYLCASSGRQGESDEQYFGPGTRLTVT.